A single sample is the source of the 6 T cell receptor beta chains below, sequenced in a study of siplizumab effects on memory and regulatory T cells. Generated by immunoSEQ multiplex PCR, the TCRdb table keeps only in-frame clones and is missing some. The sample holds more than 45,000 clones, under 98% seen once. The specimen was naive CD4+ T cells sorted from blood. These receptors came from a human donor in good health.

The chain joins TRBV5-6 to TRBJ2-5, with D possibly matching TRBD1 (6 bases). V was clipped by 4 bases and J by 1 base, with 11 bases between them. This CDR3 spans 14 amino acids. CDR1 and CDR2 from the germline V gene are SGHDT and YYEEEE. The CDR3 protein is CASSEGQIQETQYF. The CDR3 bases are TGTGCCAGCAGCGAAGGACAGATCCAAGAGACCCAGTACTTC. Supplemented by reference TRBV5-6 and TRBJ2-5, the full variable domain reads DAGVTQSPTHLIKTRGQQVTLRCSPKSGHDTVSWYQQALGQGPQFIFQYYEEEERQRGNFPDRFSGHQFPNYSSELNVNALLLGDSALYLCASSEGQIQETQYFGPGTRLLVL.

The gene calls are TRBV5-4 and TRBJ2-5; D call uncertain. Germline V lookup: CDR1 SGHNT, CDR2 YYREEE (reference sequence). Trimming left V 0 bases short and J 3 bases short, with 15 bases between. CDR3 size: 16 residues. The CDR3 here is CASSLDGRMKKETQYF. The CDR3 region has the DNA TGTGCCAGCAGCTTGGACGGACGGATGAAAAAAGAGACCCAGTACTTC.

CDR3 in DNA: TGTGCCATCAGTGAGTTTTCGGGAGGGCCAGAAGGAGATACGCAGTATTTT. Translation gives CAISEFSGGPEGDTQYF. The chain employs TRBV10-3 and TRBJ2-3; the match to TRBD2 covers 8 bases. Germline V CDR1 and CDR2: ENHRY, SYGVKD. The V and J ends lost 1 base and 5 bases, in that order; junction bases with no gene match: 11. The CDR3 has 17 residues.

This sequence joins TRBV5-6 and TRBJ2-4; D tentatively reads TRBD1 or TRBD2 (5 bases each). The CDR3 contains 16 residues. Trimming shortened V by 4 bases and J by 6 bases, and 20 bases separated the two germline ends. The germline V gene encodes CDR1 SGHDT and CDR2 YYEEEE. The CDR3 protein is CASSPPLGGGRNIQYF. In DNA, the CDR3 is TGTGCCAGCAGCCCCCCACTTGGGGGTGGTAGAAACATTCAGTACTTC. Combining the CDR3 with reference TRBV5-6 and TRBJ2-4 gives the whole variable domain DAGVTQSPTHLIKTRGQQVTLRCSPKSGHDTVSWYQQALGQGPQFIFQYYEEEERQRGNFPDRFSGHQFPNYSSELNVNALLLGDSALYLCASSPPLGGGRNIQYFGAGTRLSVL.

This clone was observed a single time. V is TRBV5-1 and J is TRBJ2-1; 11 bases map to TRBD2. J gave up 8 bases and V 4 bases, and 11 bases lay outside the gene matches. CDR1 and CDR2 (germline): SGHRS, YFSETQ. The CDR3 totals 16 residues. CDR3 protein: CASSMGLAENWDEQFF. CDR3 DNA: TGCGCCAGCAGCATGGGACTAGCGGAAAACTGGGATGAGCAGTTCTTC.

This rearrangement joins TRBV10-3 to TRBJ1-1; D might be TRBD1 (6 bases). Trimming shortened V by 11 bases and J by 4 bases, and 20 bases separated the two germline ends. The CDR3 contains 14 residues. CDR1 is ENHRY and CDR2 is SYGVKD in the germline V gene. The CDR3 loop is CAVLGGSRSTEAFF. CDR3 bases: TGTGCCGTTTTGGGGGGCTCTAGGAGCACTGAAGCTTTCTTT.